This is a list of T cell receptor beta chains from one sample in a study of blood T cell repertoires in COVID-19. Produced via immunoSEQ multiplex PCR; TCRdb's table is partial and in-frame only. The sample records more than 95,000 clones, roughly 90% being singletons. Material for sequencing was peripheral blood. All receptors derive from a man aged 45-65 years with COVID-19, enrolled during active disease. The CDR3 runs from the conserved cysteine through the conserved F or W. D genes are given only for firm matches. Clone size is given for some rows only: seen once, a few or many times, or a class if the clone is expanded.

J gene: TRBJ2-5
clone size: NA
D gene: TRBD2
V gene: TRBV19
CDR3 protein: CASSPRGGLQETQYF
CDR3 DNA: TGTGCCAGTAGTCCGCGGGGGGGCCTCCAAGAGACCCAGTACTTC

J gene: TRBJ2-5
clone size: NA
D gene: TRBD2
V gene: TRBV29-1
CDR3 protein: CSAAGLAGIGQETQYF
CDR3 DNA: TGCAGCGCCGCAGGACTAGCGGGAATCGGACAAGAGACCCAGTACTTC

J gene: TRBJ2-2
clone size: NA
D gene: NA
V gene: TRBV12-5
CDR3 protein: CASGLPRTITGELFF
CDR3 DNA: TGTGCTAGTGGTTTGCCCCGGACAATTACCGGGGAGCTGTTTTTT

J gene: TRBJ2-5
clone size: NA
D gene: NA
V gene: TRBV28
CDR3 protein: CASSLWRPAAGETQYF
CDR3 DNA: TGTGCCAGCAGTTTGTGGCGACCCGCCGCGGGGGAGACCCAGTACTTC

J gene: TRBJ2-7
clone size: once
D gene: TRBD2
V gene: TRBV7-6
CDR3 protein: CASSSSSGSSYEQYF
CDR3 DNA: TGTGCCAGCAGCTCCTCTAGCGGGAGCTCCTACGAGCAGTACTTC

J gene: TRBJ2-3
clone size: NA
D gene: TRBD2
V gene: TRBV7-2
CDR3 protein: CASRISGSGTDTQYF
CDR3 DNA: TGTGCCAGCAGGATAAGCGGGAGCGGCACAGATACGCAGTATTTT

J gene: TRBJ1-4
clone size: NA
D gene: NA
V gene: TRBV15
CDR3 protein: CATSRRPEGRGNEKLFF
CDR3 DNA: TGTGCCACCAGCAGAAGGCCAGAGGGCAGAGGTAATGAAAAACTGTTTTTT

J gene: TRBJ1-4
clone size: few
D gene: NA
V gene: TRBV7-6
CDR3 protein: CASSFGHLANEKLFF
CDR3 DNA: TGTGCCAGCAGCTTTGGGCATCTTGCTAATGAAAAACTGTTTTTT

J gene: TRBJ2-2
clone size: NA
D gene: NA
V gene: TRBV4-1
CDR3 protein: CASSQDRSGELFF
CDR3 DNA: TGCGCCAGCAGCCAAGACAGATCCGGGGAGCTGTTTTTT

J gene: TRBJ2-3
clone size: NA
D gene: TRBD1
V gene: TRBV9
CDR3 protein: CASSVSGTDYTDTQYF
CDR3 DNA: TGTGCCAGCAGCGTTTCCGGGACAGACTACACAGATACGCAGTATTTT

J gene: TRBJ2-1
clone size: NA
D gene: NA
V gene: TRBV10-3
CDR3 protein: CAITKREDDNEQFF
CDR3 DNA: TGTGCCATCACCAAAAGGGAGGACGACAATGAGCAGTTCTTC

J gene: TRBJ2-7
clone size: once
D gene: TRBD1
V gene: TRBV30
CDR3 protein: CAWSWDRGHGEQYF
CDR3 DNA: TGTGCCTGGAGTTGGGACAGGGGGCATGGCGAGCAGTACTTC

J gene: TRBJ2-1
clone size: few
D gene: NA
V gene: TRBV7-9
CDR3 protein: CASSLGDKQFF
CDR3 DNA: TGTGCCAGCAGCTTAGGGGACAAGCAGTTCTTC

J gene: TRBJ2-2
clone size: NA
D gene: TRBD2
V gene: TRBV5-1
CDR3 protein: CASSESAGAGELFF
CDR3 DNA: TGCGCCAGCAGCGAGTCCGCGGGAGCAGGGGAGCTGTTTTTT

J gene: TRBJ1-5
clone size: NA
D gene: TRBD1
V gene: TRBV6-2/TRBV6-3
CDR3 protein: CASSYEDRGYEVKPQHF
CDR3 DNA: TGTGCCAGCAGTTATGAGGACAGGGGGTACGAGGTTAAGCCCCAGCATTTT